The T cell receptor beta chain described here comes from a study of molecular identifiers for immune sequencing clone quantification. Findings and limits, study-wide: Jurkat TCR RNA from one cell was spiked into approximately 1 million naive cells, and it was reportedly detectable there.

Via MiXCR, TCRdb re-called the PCR reads, giving one row per CDR3 protein. The sample has 550,000 to 750,000 distinct CDR3 sequences; about 20% are singletons. Of note for this clonotype: The antigen is undetermined.

This CDR3 comprises 14 residues. The ends were cut back, 3 bases at V and 0 bases at J, with 10 bases in the middle. The germline V gene encodes CDR1 SGHNT and CDR2 YYREEE (reference sequence). The source of this sequence is a human donor in good health. Some libraries in this study had Jurkat cell RNA spiked in. This sequence joins TRBV5-4 and TRBJ2-7; D remains unclear. Sequencing used naive CD8+ T cells from blood, with Jurkat cell RNA spiked in. As for subset: FACS-sorted CD8+CD4-CCR7+CD45RA+ naive T cells. This CDR3 reads CASSSESPSYEQYF. For the CDR3, the DNA is TGTGCCAGCAGCTCGGAGAGCCCCTCCTACGAGCAGTACTTC.